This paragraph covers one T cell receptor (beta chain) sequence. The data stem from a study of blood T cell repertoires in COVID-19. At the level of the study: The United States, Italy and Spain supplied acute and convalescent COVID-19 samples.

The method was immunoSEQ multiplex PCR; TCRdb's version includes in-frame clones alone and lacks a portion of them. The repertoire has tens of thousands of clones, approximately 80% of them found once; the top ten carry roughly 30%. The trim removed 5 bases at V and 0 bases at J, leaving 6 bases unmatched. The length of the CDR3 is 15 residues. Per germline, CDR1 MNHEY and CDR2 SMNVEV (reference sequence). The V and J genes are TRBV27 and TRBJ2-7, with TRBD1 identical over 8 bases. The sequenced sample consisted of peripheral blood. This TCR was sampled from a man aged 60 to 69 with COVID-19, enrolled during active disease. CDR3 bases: TGTGCCAGCAGTAATCCGGGACAGGCCTCCTACGAGCAGTACTTC. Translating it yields CASSNPGQASYEQYF.